Shown below are 10 T cell receptor beta chains from a single sample sequenced in a study of blood T cell repertoires in COVID-19. Some clones are missing from TCRdb's copy, which holds only in-frame ones; the method was immunoSEQ multiplex PCR. This sample carries over 200,000 clones, roughly 87% of them seen once, and the ten largest clones take about a tenth. The source material was PBMCs or T cells enriched from blood (not recorded which). The receptors stem from a young man who had recovered from COVID-19.

The gene calls are TRBV6-5 and TRBJ1-1, with D maybe TRBD1 (5 bases). This CDR3 is 15 amino acids long. Trimming took off 8 bases at V and 0 bases at J, with 16 bases between the two ends. Germline CDR1 and CDR2: MNHEY and SVGAGI. For the CDR3, the DNA is TGTGCCAGCCATATGGGGGGATCTATGAACACTGAAGCTTTCTTT. This translates into CASHMGGSMNTEAFF.

The chain carries TRBV20-1 and TRBJ1-6; D gene uncertain. The CDR3 runs to 10 residues. CDR1 is DFQATT, CDR2 SNEGSKA, per germline (reference sequence). The V and J ends lost 6 bases and 11 bases respectively, with 8 bases between them. The DNA of the CDR3 is TGCAGTGCCCAGGCTCCACCCCTCCACTTT. Translated: CSAQAPPLHF.

This sequence joins TRBV7-2 and TRBJ2-3; possible D gene TRBD2, 6 bases. The germline V gene encodes CDR1 SGHTA and CDR2 FQGNSA. CDR3 size: 13 residues. Trimming stripped 1 base from V and 6 bases from J, with 8 bases between. The CDR3: CASSLEAGDTQYF. The CDR3 region has the DNA TGTGCCAGCAGCTTAGAGGCGGGGGATACGCAGTATTTT.

The gene calls are TRBV2 and TRBJ2-7, with D uncertain. V lost 8 bases and J lost 6, with 11 bases in between. The CDR3 consists of 11 residues. Germline V gene lookup returns CDR1 SNHLY and CDR2 FYNNEI. CDR3 bases: TGTGCCAGCCTCGTCGGCGGCGAGCAGTACTTC. Translating gives CASLVGGEQYF.

The V call is TRBV28, the J call TRBJ2-5, with a possible D match to TRBD1 (5 bases). Germline CDR1 reads MDHEN; CDR2 reads SYDVKM. Trimming removed 4 bases at V and 5 bases at J, with 14 bases between. The CDR3 runs to 14 residues. The CDR3 coding sequence is TGTGCCAGCAGTTCCCCAGGGCGTATTGAGACCCAGTACTTC. Protein product: CASSSPGRIETQYF. The full variable domain, its missing parts supplied by reference TRBV28 and TRBJ2-5, is DVKVTQSSRYLVKRTGEKVFLECVQDMDHENMFWYRQDPGLGLRLIYFSYDVKMKEKGDIPEGYSVSREKKERFSLILESASTNQTSMYLCASSSPGRIETQYFGPGTRLLVL.

This chain links TRBV12-3 or TRBV12-4 with TRBJ1-3; D is ambiguous. The CDR3 extends over 12 amino acids. The germline V and J ends were trimmed by 2 bases and 7 bases, with 6 bases remaining between them. CDR3 nucleotide sequence: TGTGCCAGCAGTTTAATCGGTAACACCATATATTTT. This translates into CASSLIGNTIYF.

V is TRBV3-1 (or the pseudogene TRBV3-2) and J is TRBJ1-2; no clear D. V lost 4 bases, J lost 6 bases, and 15 bases lay in between. The CDR3 is 14 amino acids. Per germline, CDR1 LGHDT and CDR2 YNNKEL (reference sequence). The CDR3 loop reads CASSPSYGEDGYTF. CDR3 bases: TGTGCCAGCAGCCCATCCTATGGGGAGGATGGCTACACCTTC.

The J gene is TRBJ2-3, the V gene TRBV28; TRBD2 matches at 9 bases. The ends lost 8 bases at V and 0 bases at J; junction bases unmatched: 9. CDR3 length: 16 residues. Germline V gene sequence: CDR1 MDHEN, CDR2 SYDVKM. CDR3 sequence (DNA): TGTGCCAGCTGGACACGACTAGCGGCTAGCACAGATACGCAGTATTTT. It codes for CASWTRLAASTDTQYF.

This clone was seen once. V usage is TRBV10-3 and J usage is TRBJ1-2, with D possibly matching TRBD1 (5 bases). The germline V and J ends were trimmed by 5 bases and 4 bases, with 20 bases remaining between them. The V gene's germline CDR1 is ENHRY and CDR2 SYGVKD. The CDR3 has 16 residues. Here the CDR3 DNA reads TGTGCCATCAGTAGACTTACAGGCCAGGAAGGCTATGGCTACACCTTC. Its protein is CAISRLTGQEGYGYTF.

This clone was recorded once. The V call is TRBV3-1 (or the pseudogene TRBV3-2), the J call TRBJ2-1, with 7 bases matching TRBD2. Germline assignment: CDR1 LGHDT and CDR2 YNNKEL (reference sequence). The CDR3 is 17 residues long. The ends lost 2 bases at V and 1 base at J; junction bases unmatched: 8. The CDR3 spells CASSQPGLVGSYNEQFF. CDR3 coding DNA: TGTGCCAGCAGCCAACCAGGACTAGTCGGATCCTACAATGAGCAGTTCTTC.